The 32 T cell receptor beta chains below come from one sample, sequenced in a study of blood T cells in healthy people across ages. A second PCR of roughly 6 to 12 cycles used a sample-barcoded 5' primer and a J-beta primer mix. TCRdb reanalysed the 5' RACE reads using MiXCR and keeps one entry per CDR3 protein. The data contain fewer than 950,000 distinct CDR3 sequences, approximately 35% of them singletons. The material sequenced was blood. All receptors derive from a man aged 18 to 30 in good health.

CDR3 residues: CASSFWGVRGLAELEDIQYF. The CDR3 DNA sequence: TGTGCCAGCAGTTTCTGGGGTGTGAGGGGACTAGCGGAGTTGGAGGACATTCAGTACTTC. The V gene is TRBV28, the J gene TRBJ2-5; 11 nucleotides match TRBD2. TRBJ2-4 explains the end of the DNA better; the J call may be wrong. There are 20 residues in the CDR3. Germline V CDR1 and CDR2: MDHEN, SYDVKM.

The sample holds a few counts of this clonotype. The genes are TRBV28 and TRBJ2-5; TRBD1 aligns across 7 bases. Germline V CDR1 and CDR2: MDHEN, SYDVKM. V was clipped by 3 bases and J by 1 base; unmatched bases: 5. CDR3 length: 15 residues. Written as DNA, the CDR3 is TGTGCCAGCAGTTTCCCAGGGACAGCCCAAGAGACCCAGTACTTC. This codes for CASSFPGTAQETQYF.

This clonotype was observed a few times. The chain recombines TRBV2 with TRBJ2-7, with 9 bases lining up with TRBD1. CDR1 is SNHLY and CDR2 is FYNNEI in the germline V gene. The trim removed 4 bases at V and 5 bases at J, leaving 9 bases unmatched. CDR3 length equals 15 residues. In DNA, the CDR3 is TGTGCCAGCAGTGTGAACCGGGACAGGGTCCACGAGCAGTACTTC. Its translation: CASSVNRDRVHEQYF.

This clonotype was counted ten times or more. The chain has TRBV18 and TRBJ1-6, with a tentative D call TRBD1 (5 bases). CDR3 length: 14 amino acids. V lost 3 bases and J 8 bases, leaving 11 bases between the germline ends. CDR1 is KGHSH, CDR2 LQKENI, per germline. The CDR3: CASSPTAWDSPLHF. The CDR3 nucleotides are TGTGCCAGCTCACCGACAGCCTGGGATTCACCCCTCCACTTT.

This clonotype was found a few times. The chain has TRBV12-3 or TRBV12-4 and TRBJ2-6; tentatively, D is TRBD1 or TRBD2 (5 bases each). The V end was cut by 3 bases, the J end by 1 base, with 10 bases between. The CDR3 runs to 16 residues. The CDR3 reads CASSFGAGSGANVLTF. The CDR3 DNA follows: TGTGCCAGCAGTTTCGGGGCAGGATCTGGGGCCAACGTCCTGACTTTC.

The chain couples TRBV15 to TRBJ1-1; D is unresolved. The CDR3 sequence is 13 residues long. Trimming took 1 base from V and 4 from J, leaving 7 bases between them. Germline V gene sequence: CDR1 LNHNV, CDR2 YYDKDF (reference sequence). In nucleotides, the CDR3 is TGTGCCACCAGCAGAGTCGGGCGCACTGAAGCTTTCTTT. Amino acid sequence: CATSRVGRTEAFF.

The chain carries TRBV4-2 and TRBJ2-7, with no clear D. Looked up from germline, CDR1 is LGHNA and CDR2 is YNFKEQ. V dropped 0 bases and J dropped 0 bases, with 9 bases sitting between them. The CDR3 is 15 residues long. The CDR3 region is CASSQEGSTSYEQYF. CDR3 nucleotide sequence: TGTGCCAGCAGCCAAGAGGGGTCCACCTCCTACGAGCAGTACTTC.

The V and J genes are TRBV6-1 and TRBJ1-5; the D gene is possibly TRBD1 (5 bases). CDR1 and CDR2 (germline): MNHNS, SASEGT. Trimming shortened V by 7 bases and J by 4 bases, and 14 bases separated the two germline ends. The CDR3 has 14 residues. The CDR3 is CASILTWGNQPQHF. Here the CDR3 DNA reads TGTGCCAGCATCTTAACCTGGGGGAATCAGCCCCAGCATTTT.

This clonotype was counted a few times. V usage is TRBV7-2 and J usage is TRBJ2-1; 12 nucleotides agree with TRBD2. Gene TRBJ2-7 matches the end of the DNA better, so the J call may be wrong. The CDR3 sequence is 16 residues long. The germline V gene encodes CDR1 SGHTA and CDR2 FQGNSA. CDR3 nucleotides: TGTGCCAGCAGTCTAGCGGGGGGGGACTCCTACAATGAGCAGTACTTC. Its protein is CASSLAGGDSYNEQYF.

This clonotype occurred a few times. CDR3 coding DNA: TGCAGTGCAAACTTAGCGGGGGGGGCTAGATTGAGGTATTTT. It is translated as CSANLAGGARLRYF. The chain is built from TRBV20-1 and TRBJ2-3; 11 positions agree with TRBD2. Germline lookup yields CDR1 DFQATT and CDR2 SNEGSKA (reference sequence). V lost 6 bases, J lost 14 bases, and 16 bases stayed unmatched. There are 14 residues in the CDR3.

The chain employs TRBV12-3 or TRBV12-4 and TRBJ1-1; D is undetermined. CDR3 length: 14 amino acids. With 1 base removed from V and 4 bases from J, the gap between germline ends came to 10 bases. The CDR3 here is CASSLGGYGTEAFF. The CDR3 DNA is TGTGCCAGCAGTTTAGGGGGATACGGCACTGAAGCTTTCTTT.

The rearrangement joins TRBV20-1 to TRBJ2-1, with unresolved D. Germline-derived CDR1 and CDR2 are DFQATT and SNEGSKA (reference sequence). CDR3 length: 12 residues. The germline V and J ends were trimmed by 3 bases and 4 bases, with 7 bases remaining between them. For the CDR3, the DNA is TGCAGTGCTAGTGATAAATACAATGAGCAGTTCTTC. Protein sequence: CSASDKYNEQFF.

This clonotype was detected a few times. This CDR3 is CASSLVGSGGRSDTQYF. The CDR3 bases are TGTGCCAGCAGCTTAGTCGGTAGCGGGGGGCGGTCAGATACGCAGTATTTT. V gene TRBV11-2 combines with J gene TRBJ2-3; 10 nucleotides agree with TRBD2. The germline V gene has CDR1 SGHAT and CDR2 FQNNGV. Trimming took 1 base from V and 4 from J; bases not matched to a gene: 8. The CDR3 extends over 17 amino acids.

This clonotype was seen a handful of times. V is TRBV5-4 and J is TRBJ2-3; 9 positions match TRBD2. V was pared by 1 base and J by 3 bases, with 12 bases of the junction left unmatched. The CDR3 spans 18 residues. CDR1 SGHNT and CDR2 YYREEE come from the germline V gene (reference sequence). The CDR3 DNA reads as TGTGCCAGCAGCTTGCTGGCGGGGGGGCACTTTAGGACAGATACGCAGTATTTT. As protein: CASSLLAGGHFRTDTQYF.

This clonotype has a handful of counts. The genes are TRBV25-1 and TRBJ1-1, with D uncertain. This CDR3 is 15 amino acids long. CDR1 MGHDK and CDR2 SYGVNS come from the germline V gene. Deletions cut 1 base from V and 1 base from J, with 10 bases between. The CDR3 region has the DNA TGTGCCAGCAGTGAATTCCTCGGGGAGAACACTGAAGCTTTCTTT. As protein: CASSEFLGENTEAFF.

As concerns this clonotype: A much larger clone differs from this one at a single base, so this may be a read error. The V gene is TRBV14, the J gene TRBJ2-1; possibly TRBD1 or TRBD2 for D (5 bases each). V shed 3 bases and J shed 5 bases, with 11 bases lying between them. Germline CDR1 is SGHDN and CDR2 is FVKESK. The CDR3 covers 14 residues. Here the CDR3 DNA reads TGTGCCAGCAGCCACGGGGACCACCACAATGAGCAGTTCTTC. Protein: CASSHGDHHNEQFF.

This chain connects TRBV4-3 to TRBJ2-1, with no clear D. The CDR3 is made up of 15 amino acids. V lost 1 base, J lost 7 bases, and 14 bases lay in between. CDR1 and CDR2 (germline): LGHNA, YSLEER. The CDR3 coding sequence is TGCGCCAGCAGCCAAGGCCTGCGAGGCATAAATGAGCAGTTCTTC. This codes for CASSQGLRGINEQFF.

This chain links TRBV20-1 with TRBJ1-2, with 8 bases identical to TRBD1. With V trimmed by 1 base and J by 4 bases, 2 bases remained unmatched. Per the germline V gene, CDR1 is DFQATT and CDR2 is SNEGSKA (reference sequence). The length of the CDR3 is 13 residues. The CDR3 spells CSARGQGIYGYTF. The CDR3 bases are TGCAGTGCTAGAGGACAGGGGATCTATGGCTACACCTTC.

Notes on this clonotype: A much more abundant neighbour one base away suggests this may be a read error. The chain couples TRBV7-2 to TRBJ2-3; D is perhaps TRBD2 (6 bases). From germline, CDR1 is SGHTA and CDR2 FQGNSA. This CDR3 spans 16 amino acids. Written as DNA, the CDR3 is TGTGTCAGCAGCTTAGGTTTAGCGGATAGCACAGATACGCAGTATTTT. Translation: CVSSLGLADSTDTQYF.

The gene calls are TRBV6-2 or TRBV6-3 and TRBJ2-2; 7 positions agree with TRBD1. CDR3 size: 14 residues. With V trimmed by 5 bases and J by 5 bases, 5 bases remained unmatched. CDR1 is MNHEY, CDR2 SVGEGT, per germline. For the CDR3, the DNA is TGTGCCAGCAGTGACAGGGCCTCTACCGGGGAGCTGTTTTTT. It encodes CASSDRASTGELFF.

Ten or more counts support this clonotype. The J gene is TRBJ2-1, the V gene TRBV7-2, with 8 bases matching TRBD2. V lost 5 bases to trimming and J lost 10 bases; unmatched junction nucleotides: 10. The CDR3 has 14 residues. CDR1 and CDR2 (germline): SGHTA, FQGNSA. This chain's CDR3 is CASSASGLEMEQFF. The DNA of the CDR3 is TGTGCCAGCAGCGCTAGCGGGCTGGAGATGGAGCAGTTCTTC.

This chain uses TRBV29-1 with TRBJ2-7, with 8 bases that match TRBD1. The CDR3 runs to 10 residues. With 6 bases clipped from V and 12 bases from J, the junction kept 7 bases outside the gene matches. Germline CDR1 and CDR2: SQVTM and ANQGSEA. The CDR3 loop reads CSVYRGKWYF. In nucleotides, the CDR3 is TGCAGCGTGTACAGGGGGAAATGGTACTTC.

The rearrangement links TRBV5-5 to TRBJ1-5; D ambiguous. The CDR3 runs to 14 residues. Per germline, CDR1 SGHKS and CDR2 YYEKEE (reference sequence). Trimming cost V 0 bases and J 2 bases, with 6 bases left between them. CDR3 protein: CASSLGYGNQPQHF. In nucleotides, the CDR3 is TGTGCCAGCAGCTTGGGGTACGGCAATCAGCCCCAGCATTTT.

This clonotype was counted many times. The genes are TRBV29-1 and TRBJ2-1; a possible D gene is TRBD2 (5 bases). Trimming took 2 bases from V and 0 from J, leaving 14 bases between them. The germline gives CDR1 SQVTM, CDR2 ANQGSEA. This CDR3 is built from 16 residues. The CDR3 nucleotides read TGCAGCGTTGAATACGGACGGGGAAGCTCCTACAATGAGCAGTTCTTC. It translates to CSVEYGRGSSYNEQFF.

For this clonotype: One end of the junction is discordant with germline, which a read error may explain. The V call is TRBV6-1, the J call TRBJ1-2, with D uncertain. The germline gives CDR1 MNHNS, CDR2 SASEGT. CDR3 length equals 13 residues. DNA of the CDR3: TGTGTCAGCAGTCCCCGGTACTTGGATGGCTACACCTTC. Translation: CVSSPRYLDGYTF.

The J gene is TRBJ2-5, the V gene TRBV3-1, with TRBD2 matching 7 bases. The germline CDR1 and CDR2 sequences are LGHDT and YNNKEL (reference sequence). Trimming at V came to 3 bases and at J to 5 bases, leaving 9 bases not matched to a gene. The CDR3 sequence is 15 residues long. The CDR3 loop is CASSQRDYRQETQYF. The CDR3 bases are TGTGCCAGCAGCCAGAGGGACTATCGTCAGGAGACCCAGTACTTC.

The CDR3 region is CASSSQRTPAYEQYF. CDR3 nucleotide sequence: TGTGCCAGCAGCTCTCAGCGGACCCCAGCCTACGAGCAGTACTTC. The V call is TRBV7-2, the J call TRBJ2-7; tentatively, D is TRBD2 (5 bases). Per germline, CDR1 SGHTA and CDR2 FQGNSA. The CDR3 contains 15 residues. V lost 4 bases and J 2 bases, leaving 15 bases between the germline ends.

This clonotype was seen a few times. The chain recombines TRBV25-1 with TRBJ1-2; TRBD1 matches at 7 bases. The J segment lost 8 bases and the V segment lost 5 bases, leaving 8 bases of the junction unmatched. CDR1 MGHDK and CDR2 SYGVNS come from the germline V gene. The CDR3 contains 13 residues. CDR3 nucleotides: TGTGCCAGCAGTCCCCAGGGGGAAGGAGGCTACACCTTC. It specifies CASSPQGEGGYTF.

This clonotype was recorded once. This chain links TRBV28 with TRBJ2-3; the D is unclear. The CDR3 loop spans 14 amino acids. Trimming took off 11 bases at V and 2 bases at J, with 17 bases between the two ends. CDR1 is MDHEN, CDR2 SYDVKM, per germline. The CDR3 DNA sequence: TGTGCCGGCACCCTATCATTACCCACAGATACGCAGTATTTT. The encoded protein is CAGTLSLPTDTQYF.

This clonotype appeared a few times. The gene calls are TRBV7-2 and TRBJ2-7; TRBD1 agrees at 9 bases. V trimming: 3 bases; J trimming: 4 bases; junction bases outside the gene matches: 7. The CDR3 contains 15 residues. Germline V gene lookup returns CDR1 SGHTA and CDR2 FQGNSA. DNA of the CDR3: TGTGCCAGCAGCTTTCCCGGGACAGGGTATTACGAGCAGTACTTC. Translated: CASSFPGTGYYEQYF.

The V and J genes are TRBV20-1 and TRBJ1-2, with D possibly being TRBD1 (5 bases). There are 13 residues in the CDR3. From germline, CDR1 is DFQATT and CDR2 SNEGSKA (reference sequence). The V end was cut by 3 bases, the J end by 4 bases, with 12 bases between. The CDR3 region has the DNA TGCAGTGCTAGCTATGGGACGTTCTATGGCTACACCTTC. Encoded protein: CSASYGTFYGYTF.

This clonotype was counted once. This chain uses TRBV5-1 with TRBJ1-3, with a weak D call TRBD1 (6 bases). The germline gives CDR1 SGHRS, CDR2 YFSETQ. Trimming left V 4 bases short and J 0 bases short, with 11 bases between. This CDR3 contains 15 residues. This chain's CDR3 is CASSRGAGSGNTIYF. CDR3 in DNA: TGCGCCAGCAGCCGGGGGGCCGGCTCTGGAAACACCATATATTTT.